This TCR beta chain emerged from a study of T cells in Graves' hyperthyroidism and ophthalmopathy. This clonotype was counted between two and nine times. TCR beta CDR3 sequences were amplified from RNA transcripts. HTBI primers were the set used in a first-round RT-PCR of the TCR CDR3. TCRdb reanalysed the multiplex PCR reads using MiXCR and keeps one entry per CDR3 protein. The repertoire includes about 720,000 distinct CDR3 sequences, 18% of them detected once, and approximately 15% sits in the top ten. CDR1 and CDR2 from the germline V gene are SGDLS and YYNGEE. The CDR3 is 13 residues long. V lost 2 bases and J lost 5, with 10 bases in between.

This chain joins TRBV9 and TRBJ1-1; a possible D gene is TRBD1 (5 bases). The sequence was collected from a woman in her forties or fifties with Graves' hyperthyroidism that later progressed to Graves' ophthalmopathy. Sample: blood. CDR3 DNA: TGTGCCAGCAGCGTGGGGGTTTGGACTGAAGCTTTCTTT. Its protein is CASSVGVWTEAFF. The full variable domain, with the rest looked up from reference TRBV9 and TRBJ1-1, is DSGVTQTPKHLITATGQRVTLRCSPRSGDLSVYWYQQSLDQGLQFLIQYYNGEERAKGNILERFSAQQFPDLHSELNLSSLELGDSALYFCASSVGVWTEAFFGQGTRLTVV.